The rows below give T cell receptor beta chains drawn from one sample of a study of blood T cell repertoires in COVID-19. Only in-frame clones appear in the TCRdb table, and some are missing; sequencing was by immunoSEQ multiplex PCR. The table has nearly 30,000 clones, roughly nine tenths seen once. Sequenced: peripheral blood. These TCRs come from a human donor in a cohort sampled during active COVID-19. The CDR3 runs from the conserved cysteine through the conserved F or W. Each record gives: D gene, J gene, clone size, V gene, CDR3 DNA, CDR3 protein. D genes are given only for firm matches. Only part of the rows carry a size: once, few, many, or a class if the clone is expanded.

>TRBD1|TRBJ2-6|.|TRBV19
TGTGCCAGTAGTACTCCAAAGTTGGGACAGTACTCTGGGGCCAACGTCCTGACTTTC
CASSTPKLGQYSGANVLTF
>TRBD1|TRBJ1-4|.|TRBV6-5
TGTGCCAGCAGTTTCCAGGGGGGAAGGGAAAAACTGTTTTTT
CASSFQGGREKLFF
>.|TRBJ2-6|.|TRBV5-1
TGCGCCAGCAGCTTGGCGGGAGCTGGGGCCAACGTCCTGACTTTC
CASSLAGAGANVLTF
>TRBD1|TRBJ2-7|.|TRBV7-6
TGTGCCAGCAGCCGGGGACAGTCTAGCTCCTACGAGCAGTACTTC
CASSRGQSSSYEQYF
>TRBD1|TRBJ1-1|.|TRBV9
TGTGCCAGCAGCGCTCAGGGGGTGAAGAACACTGAAGCTTTCTTT
CASSAQGVKNTEAFF
>.|TRBJ1-2|.|TRBV20-1
TGCAGTGTCGACAGCTATGGCTACACCTTC
CSVDSYGYTF
>.|TRBJ2-1|.|TRBV28
TGTGCCAGCAGTTTATTGTACACCTACAATGAGCAGTTCTTC
CASSLLYTYNEQFF
>TRBD2|TRBJ2-1|.|TRBV6-2/TRBV6-3
TGTGCCAGCAGTTACTCGGGGGGGGAATACAATGAGCAGTTCTTC
CASSYSGGEYNEQFF
>TRBD1|TRBJ1-5|.|TRBV15
TGTGCCACCAGCAAGGAAAGCCAGGGGGCGGCGGAGCCCCAGCATTTT
CATSKESQGAAEPQHF
>.|TRBJ2-1|once|TRBV7-2
TGTGCCAGCACCATTAACAGGGGGGGCGTCTACAATGAGCAGTTCTTC
CASTINRGGVYNEQFF
>.|TRBJ1-2|.|TRBV27
TGTGCCAGCAGTTCCCTTTTGGGGGGGCATGGCTACACCTTC
CASSSLLGGHGYTF
>.|TRBJ2-5|.|TRBV6-4
TGTGCCAGCGGGGGGCAAGAGACCCAGTACTTC
CASGGQETQYF
>.|TRBJ1-2|.|TRBV6-5
TGTGCCAGCAGTTCCCCATCCCTGACAGGCAACTATGGCTACACCTTC
CASSSPSLTGNYGYTF
>.|TRBJ2-2|.|TRBV7-9
TGTGCCAGCAGGCGGAACACCGGGGAGCTGTTTTTT
CASRRNTGELFF
>.|TRBJ2-2|.|TRBV19
TGTGCCGGACCGACGGGGGGCTCGAACACCGGGGAGCTGTTTTTT
CAGPTGGSNTGELFF
>.|TRBJ2-3|.|TRBV5-1
TGCGCCAGCAGGTATTTGGGGCTCACAGATACGCAGTATTTT
CASRYLGLTDTQYF
>.|TRBJ2-3|.|TRBV5-1
TGCGCCAGCAGCTTGGCGGGAGATACGCAGTATTTT
CASSLAGDTQYF
>TRBD2|TRBJ2-1|.|TRBV24-1
TGTGCCACCAGTGATCCCAAGCGGGGGAGGGGGAATGAGCAGTTCTTC
CATSDPKRGRGNEQFF
>TRBD2|TRBJ2-1|.|TRBV5-4
TGTGCCAGCAGCTTTTTAGCGGGGGCTGTCAATGAGCAGTTCTTC
CASSFLAGAVNEQFF
>.|TRBJ2-1|.|TRBV4-3
TGCGCCAGCAGCCAAGAGTCGCGTAATGAGCAGTTCTTC
CASSQESRNEQFF
>.|TRBJ1-2|.|TRBV10-3
TGTGCCATCAGTACAGGTTCCAACTATGGCTACACCTTC
CAISTGSNYGYTF
>TRBD2|TRBJ2-2|.|TRBV19
TGTGCCAGTATCCTCGGGACCAGGACTAGCGGGGGGACCGGGGAGCTGTTTTTT
CASILGTRTSGGTGELFF
>.|TRBJ1-6|.|TRBV5-6
TGTGCCAGCAGCTTGTTTGTAGGGAGTAATTCACCCCTCCACTTT
CASSLFVGSNSPLHF
>.|TRBJ2-1|.|TRBV7-3
TGTGCCAGCAGCCCCGGGACTAGGGGGCAGAATGAGCAGTTCTTC
CASSPGTRGQNEQFF
>.|TRBJ2-1|.|TRBV4-3
TGCGCCAGCAGCCGGGCCCAGGGATCGTCCTACAATGAGCAGTTCTTC
CASSRAQGSSYNEQFF
>TRBD1|TRBJ2-3|.|TRBV13
TGTGCCAGCAGCTCACAGGGGGGAACAGATACGCAGTATTTT
CASSSQGGTDTQYF
>.|TRBJ1-3|.|TRBV28
TGTGCCAGCAGACCCGGCGATGGACGGGACTCTGGAAACACCATATATTTT
CASRPGDGRDSGNTIYF
>.|TRBJ1-4|.|TRBV6-5
TGTGCCAGCAGTTACTCTTTTTCTTGGCCAAATGAAAAACTGTTTTTT
CASSYSFSWPNEKLFF
>TRBD2|TRBJ2-7|.|TRBV4-3
TGCGCCAGCAGCCAAGAGACCGGGGGGTCCTACGAGCAGTACTTC
CASSQETGGSYEQYF
>.|TRBJ1-1|.|TRBV7-5
TGTGCCAGAAGCGCCGACAGACAGAACACTGAAGCTTTCTTT
CARSADRQNTEAFF
>.|TRBJ1-1|.|TRBV5-6
TGTGCCAGCAGCTTCAGCACTGAAGCTTTCTTT
CASSFSTEAFF
>.|TRBJ2-5|.|TRBV7-9
TGTGCCAGCAGCCTTCAGGGACTTTTAGGGAAACAAGAGACCCAGTACTTC
CASSLQGLLGKQETQYF
>.|TRBJ2-3|.|TRBV4-3
TGCGCCAGCAGCCAAGGGGTTAGCGGAAGCACAGATACGCAGTATTTT
CASSQGVSGSTDTQYF
>TRBD1|TRBJ1-5|few|TRBV5-1
TGCGCCAGCAGCCTGTGGGGGACAGGGGGTAATCAGCCCCAGCATTTT
CASSLWGTGGNQPQHF
>TRBD1|TRBJ1-2|.|TRBV29-1
TGCAGCGTCGGACAGGGGAGCTATGGCTACACCTTC
CSVGQGSYGYTF
>.|TRBJ1-3|.|TRBV11-1
TGTGCCAGCAGCACCGGACAATCTGGAAACACCATATATTTT
CASSTGQSGNTIYF
>.|TRBJ1-3|.|TRBV13
TGTGCCAGCAGCTTACGACAGGCCGGTGGGTCTGGAAACACCATATATTTT
CASSLRQAGGSGNTIYF
>TRBD1|TRBJ2-7|.|TRBV6-5
TGTGCCAGCAGTTACTCGACAGGGGTCAACGAGCAGTACTTC
CASSYSTGVNEQYF
>TRBD1|TRBJ2-3|.|TRBV29-1
TGCAGCGTTGGACAGGGGATAGATACGCAGTATTTT
CSVGQGIDTQYF
>.|TRBJ1-6|.|TRBV2
TGTGCCAGCAGAGGGACAATGATGTCACCCCTCCACTTT
CASRGTMMSPLHF
>.|TRBJ1-1|.|TRBV6-5
TGTGCCAGCAGCCGCACTACAGGGAACACTGAAGCTTTCTTT
CASSRTTGNTEAFF
>.|TRBJ2-7|.|TRBV7-9
TGTGCCAGCAGTTATCAACAGGGCTACGAGCAGTACTTC
CASSYQQGYEQYF
>.|TRBJ2-5|.|TRBV7-9
TGTGCCAGCAGCCCCCCCGAGGGAGAGCGAGAGACCCAGTACTTC
CASSPPEGERETQYF
>.|TRBJ1-5|.|TRBV7-2
TGTGCCAGCAGCTTCGACGCAGGGGAGAACCAGCATTTT
CASSFDAGENQHF
>.|TRBJ1-3|.|TRBV28
TGTGCCAGCAGCCTGAGGTCTGGAAACACCATATATTTT
CASSLRSGNTIYF
>TRBD1|TRBJ2-5|.|TRBV6-2/TRBV6-3
TGTGCCAGCACCCCAGGGATCGGGACAGACGTGGAGACCCAGTACTTC
CASTPGIGTDVETQYF
>.|TRBJ2-3|once|TRBV9
TGTGCCAGCAGCGCCCGGGAGCGTGGGACAGATACGCAGTATTTT
CASSARERGTDTQYF
>TRBD2|TRBJ2-1|.|TRBV10-3
TGTGCCATCGGACTAGCGGGGGATAATGAGCAGTTCTTC
CAIGLAGDNEQFF
>.|TRBJ2-7|.|TRBV4-3
TGCGCCAGCAGCCCCCGGGGAGGTGCGGGGGAGCAGTACTTC
CASSPRGGAGEQYF
>.|TRBJ1-3|.|TRBV3-1/TRBV3-2
TGTGCCAGCAGCCAAGCTCCCCCGGGACTCAACTCTGGAAACACCATATATTTT
CASSQAPPGLNSGNTIYF
>.|TRBJ1-1|.|TRBV19
TGTGCCAGTAGTAAATTTACGGGATTAAAGAACACTGAAGCTTTCTTT
CASSKFTGLKNTEAFF
>TRBD1|TRBJ1-2|.|TRBV7-2
TGTGCCAGCAGCTTCAGACAGGGGGCTAGGTATGGCTACACCTTC
CASSFRQGARYGYTF
>TRBD1|TRBJ1-5|.|TRBV7-2
TGTGCCAGCAGCGCCGACAGGGTTGGTCAGCCCCAGCATTTT
CASSADRVGQPQHF